These 30 T cell receptor beta chains were all obtained from the same sample, sequenced in a study of CD8+CD57+ T cells in acquired aplastic anemia. Genomic DNA was employed as the template in profiling TCR beta VDJ and CDR3. Using its own MiXCR run on the reads, TCRdb lists one record per CDR3 protein. The data contain just over 400,000 distinct CDR3 sequences, 65% to 75% of them singletons. The sequenced material came from sorted CD4+, CD8+, or CD8+CD57+ T cells (not recorded which) from PBMCs. These receptors all stem from a human donor in good health, serving as a control.

Remarks on this clonotype: The junction departs from the called germline gene at one end, perhaps through a read error. V and J are TRBV12-3 or TRBV12-4 and TRBJ1-1; possible D gene TRBD1, 5 bases. The CDR3 runs to 16 residues. The CDR3 coding sequence is TGTGCCATCAGTGGCCCACCGGGACGCCTCTACACTGAAGCTTTCTTT. Encoded protein: CAISGPPGRLYTEAFF.

This clonotype was found many times. The chain combines TRBV6-4 with TRBJ2-3; tentative D call: TRBD2 (5 bases). Per the germline V gene, CDR1 is MRHNA and CDR2 is SNTAGT. Deletions cut 2 bases from V and 1 base from J, with 7 bases between. The CDR3 spans 14 residues. CDR3 protein: CASSDEAGTDTQYF. CDR3 DNA: TGTGCCAGCAGTGACGAAGCGGGCACAGATACGCAGTATTTT.

This clonotype was picked up a small number of times. The gene calls are TRBV19 and TRBJ2-7, with 8 bases lining up with TRBD1. V shed 1 base, J shed 5 bases, and the junction held 10 bases outside the gene matches. This CDR3 has 16 amino acids. In germline, CDR1 is LNHDA, CDR2 SQIVND (reference sequence). This CDR3 reads CASSIGSRGRSNEQYF. The CDR3 DNA reads TGTGCCAGTAGTATAGGAAGCAGGGGGCGCTCAAACGAGCAGTACTTC. Full variable domain (outside the CDR3, taken from reference TRBV19 and TRBJ2-7): DGGITQSPKYLFRKEGQNVTLSCEQNLNHDAMYWYRQDPGQGLRLIYYSQIVNDFQKGDIAEGYSVSREKKESFPLTVTSAQKNPTAFYLCASSIGSRGRSNEQYFGPGTRLTVT.

This clonotype has ten or more counts. This sequence joins TRBV12-3 or TRBV12-4 and TRBJ2-7; TRBD2 is a possible D gene (5 bases). This CDR3 contains 13 residues. With 8 bases removed from V and 3 bases from J, the gap between germline ends came to 14 bases. The CDR3 sequence: CASFSYGDYEQYF. The CDR3 DNA reads TGTGCCAGCTTTTCGTACGGGGACTACGAGCAGTACTTC.

The rearrangement joins TRBV9 to TRBJ2-7; maybe TRBD1 (5 bases). Trimming took off 4 bases at V and 9 bases at J, with 17 bases between the two ends. The CDR3 is 13 residues long. Germline values: CDR1 SGDLS, CDR2 YYNGEE. The CDR3 nucleotides are TGTGCCAGCAGCTTTCCAGGGCCCGACGGGCAGTACTTC. Translated: CASSFPGPDGQYF. The entire variable domain, with the rest obtained from reference TRBV9 and TRBJ2-7, is as follows: DSGVTQTPKHLITATGQRVTLRCSPRSGDLSVYWYQQSLDQGLQFLIQYYNGEERAKGNILERFSAQQFPDLHSELNLSSLELGDSALYFCASSFPGPDGQYFGPGTRLTVT.

V is TRBV25-1 and J is TRBJ1-2; 9 bases map to TRBD1. CDR1 and CDR2 (germline): MGHDK, SYGVNS. The CDR3 covers 15 residues. V was clipped by 4 bases and J by 4 bases; unmatched bases: 7. CDR3 amino acids: CASSARDRVTYGYTF. The CDR3, as DNA: TGTGCCAGCAGTGCTAGGGACAGGGTGACCTATGGCTACACCTTC.

The genes are TRBV20-1 and TRBJ1-1, with D tentatively TRBD1 (5 bases). CDR3 size: 16 residues. The germline V gene encodes CDR1 DFQATT and CDR2 SNEGSKA (reference sequence). V was clipped by 3 bases and J by 0 bases, with 17 bases between them. The CDR3 DNA sequence: TGCAGTGCTAGTAGTCCGGGACTCACAATGAACACTGAAGCTTTCTTT. This gives the protein CSASSPGLTMNTEAFF.

This clonotype has at least ten counts. The chain links TRBV19 to TRBJ1-2, with D unclear. The CDR3 is 11 amino acids. Trimming shortened V by 11 bases and J by 5 bases, and 12 bases separated the two germline ends. Per the germline V gene, CDR1 is LNHDA and CDR2 is SQIVND (reference sequence). The CDR3, as DNA: TGTGCCGTTGACGTCAATTATGGCTACACCTTC. Translation: CAVDVNYGYTF.

The chain employs TRBV6-2 or TRBV6-3 and TRBJ2-7; D remains unclear. V was clipped by 5 bases and J by 7 bases, with 12 bases between them. Germline V gives CDR1 MNHEY, CDR2 SVGEGT. The CDR3 extends over 12 amino acids. The CDR3 region is CASSEWGSEQYV. CDR3 in DNA: TGTGCCAGCAGTGAATGGGGTTCGGAGCAGTACGTC.

CDR3 DNA: TGTGCCAGCACTAGTGGGGCTGGTGAAAAACTGTTTTTT. Translated, it gives CASTSGAGEKLFF. J is TRBJ1-4 and V is TRBV14, with TRBD1 as a possible D gene (5 bases). V lost 7 bases to trimming and J lost 7 bases, with 13 bases between them. Germline CDR1 is SGHDN and CDR2 is FVKESK. The CDR3 sequence is 13 residues long.

The J gene is TRBJ2-1, the V gene TRBV29-1; 12 bases are shared with TRBD2. Germline loops: CDR1 SQVTM, CDR2 ANQGSEA. The CDR3 covers 14 residues. The J segment lost 13 bases and the V segment lost 3 bases, leaving 10 bases of the junction unmatched. The CDR3 reads CSVDLRLAGGGQFF. The CDR3, as DNA: TGCAGCGTTGATTTGCGTCTAGCGGGGGGGGGTCAGTTCTTC.

This clonotype has just a few counts. The chain joins TRBV7-2 to TRBJ1-5, with 8 bases matching TRBD1. J lost 9 bases, V lost 8 bases, and 18 bases had no gene match. The length of the CDR3 is 16 residues. Germline V gene sequence: CDR1 SGHTA, CDR2 FQGNSA. CDR3 in DNA: TGTGCCAGCGGCGAACCAGGGGGACAGGCCAGACGGCCCCAGCATTTT. It specifies CASGEPGGQARRPQHF.

This clonotype was seen repeatedly, ten times or more. The gene calls are TRBV7-2 and TRBJ2-7; D remains ambiguous. CDR1 is SGHTA, CDR2 FQGNSA, per germline. The V and J ends lost 0 bases and 6 bases respectively, with 9 bases between them. This CDR3 comprises 13 residues. The DNA of the CDR3 is TGTGCCAGCAGCTTAGCGCGTCTCAGCGAGCAGTACTTC. Translated: CASSLARLSEQYF.

In its sample, this clonotype was seen a few times. The chain is built from TRBV29-1 and TRBJ2-1; D unclear. V was trimmed by 0 bases and J by 2 bases, leaving 8 bases between them. Germline V lookup: CDR1 SQVTM, CDR2 ANQGSEA. The CDR3 length is 14 residues. CDR3 in amino acids: CSVEDPLAYNEQFF. The CDR3 nucleotides read TGCAGCGTTGAAGATCCACTCGCCTACAATGAGCAGTTCTTC.

A remark on this clonotype: A read error may account for a junction end that differs from germline. This CDR3 is CASSLPGQERYF. The CDR3 DNA is TGTGCCAGCAGCCTCCCGGGACAGGAGCGGTACTTC. The chain is built from TRBV27 and TRBJ2-7, with 8 bases lining up with TRBD1. Germline V lookup: CDR1 MNHEY, CDR2 SMNVEV (reference sequence). The CDR3 covers 12 residues.

About this clonotype itself: This CDR3 is missing its conserved last phenylalanine or tryptophan, likely due to a read error. The DNA is omitted, as the CDR3 cannot be located on it reliably, and the CDR3 follows TCRdb's listing. The rearrangement joins TRBV9 to TRBJ1-1. Inclusive of both ends, the CDR3 amounts to 13 amino acids. Germline assignment: CDR1 SGDLS and CDR2 YYNGEE. CDR3: CASSATTSAGTGV.

J is TRBJ2-1 and V is TRBV12-3 or TRBV12-4, with D possibly being TRBD1 or TRBD2 (6 bases each). V was shortened by 7 bases and J by 8 bases, with 12 bases between the two germline ends. This CDR3 region has 12 residues. CDR3 coding DNA: TGTGCCAGCACCCTCGGGGGCGATGAGCAGTTCTTC. Its translation is CASTLGGDEQFF.

The chain recombines TRBV6-6 with TRBJ1-1, with TRBD1 matching over 7 bases. With V trimmed by 5 bases and J by 5 bases, 8 bases remained unmatched. From germline, CDR1 is MNHNY and CDR2 SVGAGI (reference sequence). The CDR3 is 14 residues long. The CDR3 loop is CASSGQVGETEAFF. The CDR3 DNA is TGTGCCAGCAGTGGACAGGTAGGGGAAACTGAAGCTTTCTTT.

The rearrangement uses TRBV7-3 and TRBJ2-3; TRBD2 matches at 13 bases. Germline trimming cut 5 bases from V and 6 bases from J; bases unmatched to any gene: 8. Germline V CDR1 and CDR2: SGHTA, FQGTGA. CDR3 length: 16 residues. CDR3 DNA: TGTGCCAGCAGCGTACTAGCGGGGGGGGGGTCGGATACGCAGTATTTT. This sequence encodes CASSVLAGGGSDTQYF.

The rearrangement links TRBV9 to TRBJ1-2; D is possibly TRBD1 (6 bases). The CDR3 covers 14 residues. V lost 8 bases to trimming and J lost 0 bases, with 14 bases between them. The germline V gene has CDR1 SGDLS and CDR2 YYNGEE. CDR3 region: CASRGQRANYGYTF. The CDR3 DNA reads TGTGCCAGTCGCGGACAGAGAGCTAACTATGGCTACACCTTC. The variable domain in full, completed from reference TRBV9 and TRBJ1-2, reads DSGVTQTPKHLITATGQRVTLRCSPRSGDLSVYWYQQSLDQGLQFLIQYYNGEERAKGNILERFSAQQFPDLHSELNLSSLELGDSALYFCASRGQRANYGYTFGSGTRLTVV.

This clonotype was seen repeatedly, ten times or more. This chain uses TRBV6-5 with TRBJ2-1, with 10 bases matching TRBD2. Germline loops: CDR1 MNHEY, CDR2 SVGAGI. The CDR3 consists of 15 residues. Trimming took 7 bases from V and 3 from J; bases not matched to a gene: 6. Written as DNA, the CDR3 is TGTGCCAGCACGCAGCGGGGGGGTTACTACAATGAGCAGTTCTTC. Its protein is CASTQRGGYYNEQFF.

Concerning this clonotype: Given the absence of the conserved phenylalanine or tryptophan at the CDR3 end, a read error is likely. Here the CDR3 DNA reads TGTGCCAGCAGCACTAGCGGGGGGGCGTACGATCAGTACCTC. Translated: CASSTSGGAYDQYL. The V and J genes are TRBV5-1 and TRBJ2-7, with TRBD2 matching 13 bases. The CDR3 has 14 residues. Germline V CDR1 and CDR2: SGHRS, YFSETQ.

As regards this clonotype: The final CDR3 position lacks the conserved phenylalanine or tryptophan, pointing to a likely read error. The DNA is omitted, as the CDR3 cannot be located on it reliably, and the CDR3 follows TCRdb's listing. This chain's CDR3 is CASSHRRGHPPSG. J is TRBJ2-5 and V is TRBV7-2; the table assigns TRBD1, which was not confirmed against the DNA. A total of 13 residues make up the CDR3, ends included. CDR1 is SGHTA, CDR2 FQGNSA, per germline.

This clonotype was picked up many times. The gene calls are TRBV20-1 and TRBJ2-3; 10 bases match TRBD2. The CDR3 spans 14 residues. J lost 1 base, V lost 5 bases, and 3 bases had no gene match. Germline V lookup: CDR1 DFQATT, CDR2 SNEGSKA (reference sequence). CDR3 bases: TGCAGTGCTCCCGGGACTAGCGGCACAGATACGCAGTATTTT. It translates to CSAPGTSGTDTQYF.

Remarks on this clonotype: This CDR3 fails to terminate in the conserved phenylalanine or tryptophan, so it likely reflects a read error. The limits of the CDR3 on the DNA are not certain, so only TCRdb's listed CDR3 is given. The genes are TRBV7-9 and TRBJ2-5; the D segment call TRBD1 is taken from the table without a DNA check. Both ends counted, the CDR3 spans 13 residues. Germline-derived CDR1 and CDR2 are SEHNR and FQNEAQ (reference sequence). The chain's CDR3 is CASSSFTGELLYL.

Concerning this clonotype: Compared with germline, one end of the junction differs, possibly owing to a read error. CDR3 nucleotide sequence: TGTGCCAGCAGCTTAGACCGACTCGGGTGGGGCTACGGGTTC. Protein: CASSLDRLGWGYGF. The gene calls are TRBV7-2 and TRBJ1-2, with D possibly matching TRBD1 (5 bases). The CDR3 has 14 amino acids. The germline CDR1 and CDR2 sequences are SGHTA and FQGNSA. The full variable domain, its missing parts supplied by reference TRBV7-2 and TRBJ1-2, is GAGVSQSPSNKVTEKGKDVELRCDPISGHTALYWYRQSLGQGLEFLIYFQGNSAPDKSGLPSDRFSAERTGGSVSTLTIQRTQQEDSAVYLCASSLDRLGWGYGFGSGTRLTVV.

As concerns this clonotype: One junction end disagrees with the germline gene, perhaps due to a read error. The V call is TRBV11-2, the J call TRBJ1-2; D is ambiguous. The CDR3 is made up of 13 amino acids. Germline V gene lookup returns CDR1 SGHAT and CDR2 FQNNGV. The CDR3 nucleotides read TGCGCCAGCAGCCAAGGTCGCATGTATGGCTACACCTTC. Translated: CASSQGRMYGYTF.

About this clonotype: Since the CDR3 does not end with the conserved phenylalanine or tryptophan, this likely comes from a read error. The DNA is left out, because the CDR3 cannot be placed on it with certainty; the CDR3 is given as TCRdb lists it. The chain couples TRBV7-9 to TRBJ1-2; TRBD1, the D gene given by the table, was not confirmed from the DNA. Germline V gives CDR1 SEHNR, CDR2 FQNEAQ (reference sequence). The CDR3 is 13 amino acids in total, end residues counted. The CDR3 sequence is CASTLQGEAGYGS.

A remark on this clonotype: The conserved final phenylalanine or tryptophan is absent from the CDR3, which likely points to a read error. The DNA is left out, because the CDR3 cannot be placed on it with certainty; the CDR3 is given as TCRdb lists it. The V call is TRBV9, the J call TRBJ2-7; the table calls TRBD1, which could not be checked here. The length of the CDR3 is 9 amino acids, counting both ends. Germline CDR1 is SGDLS and CDR2 is YYNGEE. CDR3 residues: CASSTGTGI.

With respect to this clonotype: Because the CDR3's place on the DNA is in doubt, the DNA is left out and the CDR3 is given as listed by TCRdb. The chain joins TRBV7-3 to TRBJ1-6. A total of 14 residues make up the CDR3, ends included. Germline V gene lookup returns CDR1 SGHTA and CDR2 FQGTGA. CDR3 in amino acids: CASSLTCEQYFGPF.